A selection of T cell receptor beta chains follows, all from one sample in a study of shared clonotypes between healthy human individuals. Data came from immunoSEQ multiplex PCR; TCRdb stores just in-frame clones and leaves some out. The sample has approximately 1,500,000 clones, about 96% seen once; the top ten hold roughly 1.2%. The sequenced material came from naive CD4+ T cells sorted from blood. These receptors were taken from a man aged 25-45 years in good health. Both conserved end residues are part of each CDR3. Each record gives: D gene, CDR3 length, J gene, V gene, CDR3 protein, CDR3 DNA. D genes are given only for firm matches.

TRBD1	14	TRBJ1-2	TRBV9	CASSAGTGPYGYTF	TGTGCCAGCAGCGCCGGGACAGGCCCCTATGGCTACACCTTC
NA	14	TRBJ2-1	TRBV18	CASSSLVNSDEQFF	TGTGCCAGCTCGTCTCTAGTCAACAGCGATGAGCAGTTCTTC
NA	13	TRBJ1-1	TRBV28	CASGALGGTEAFF	TGTGCCAGCGGGGCCCTAGGGGGCACTGAAGCTTTCTTT
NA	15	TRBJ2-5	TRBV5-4	CASSRTPGPDETQYF	TGTGCCAGCAGCCGCACTCCGGGACCGGACGAGACCCAGTACTTC
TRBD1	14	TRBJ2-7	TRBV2	CASSDQGASYEQYF	TGTGCCAGCAGTGATCAGGGGGCGTCATACGAGCAGTACTTC
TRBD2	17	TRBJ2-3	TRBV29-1	CSVRGTSGTGGTDTQYF	TGCAGCGTTCGAGGGACTAGCGGGACGGGAGGTACAGATACGCAGTATTTT
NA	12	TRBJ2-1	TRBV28	CASRGPYNEQFF	TGTGCCAGCAGGGGCCCCTACAATGAGCAGTTCTTC
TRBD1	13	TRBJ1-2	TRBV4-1	CASSQQTGDGYTF	TGCGCCAGCAGCCAACAGACAGGGGATGGCTACACCTTC
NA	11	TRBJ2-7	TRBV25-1	CASSERYEQYF	TGTGCCAGCAGTGAACGATACGAGCAGTACTTC
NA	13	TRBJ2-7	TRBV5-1	CASGKDSRDEQYF	TGCGCCAGCGGAAAAGACAGCAGGGACGAGCAGTACTTC
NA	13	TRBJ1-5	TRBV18	CASSPGRAQPQHF	TGTGCCAGCTCACCCGGCAGGGCTCAGCCCCAGCATTTT